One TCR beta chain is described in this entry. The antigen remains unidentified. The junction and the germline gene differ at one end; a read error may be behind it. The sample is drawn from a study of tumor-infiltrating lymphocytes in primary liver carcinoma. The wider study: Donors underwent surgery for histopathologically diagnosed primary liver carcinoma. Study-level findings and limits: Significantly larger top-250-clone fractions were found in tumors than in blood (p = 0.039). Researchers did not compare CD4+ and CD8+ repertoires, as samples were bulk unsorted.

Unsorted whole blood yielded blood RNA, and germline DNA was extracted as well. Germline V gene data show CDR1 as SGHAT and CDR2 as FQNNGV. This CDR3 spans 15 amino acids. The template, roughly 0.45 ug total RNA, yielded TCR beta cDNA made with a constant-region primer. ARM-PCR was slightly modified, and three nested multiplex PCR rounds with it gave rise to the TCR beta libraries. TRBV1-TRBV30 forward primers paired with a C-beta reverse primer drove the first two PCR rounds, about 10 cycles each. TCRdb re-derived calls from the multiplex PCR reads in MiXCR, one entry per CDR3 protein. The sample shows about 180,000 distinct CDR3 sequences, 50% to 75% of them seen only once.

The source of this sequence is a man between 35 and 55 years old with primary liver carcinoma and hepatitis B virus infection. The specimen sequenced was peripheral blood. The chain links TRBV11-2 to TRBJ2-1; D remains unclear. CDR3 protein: CVSSPPTGVVNEQFF. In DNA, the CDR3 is TGTGTCAGCAGCCCCCCGACTGGAGTAGTTAATGAGCAGTTCTTC. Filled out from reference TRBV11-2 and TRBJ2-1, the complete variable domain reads EAGVAQSPRYKIIEKRQSVAFWCNPISGHATLYWYQQILGQGPKLLIQFQNNGVVDDSQLPKDRFSAERLKGVDSTLKIQPAKLEDSAVYLCVSSPPTGVVNEQFFGPGTRLTVL.